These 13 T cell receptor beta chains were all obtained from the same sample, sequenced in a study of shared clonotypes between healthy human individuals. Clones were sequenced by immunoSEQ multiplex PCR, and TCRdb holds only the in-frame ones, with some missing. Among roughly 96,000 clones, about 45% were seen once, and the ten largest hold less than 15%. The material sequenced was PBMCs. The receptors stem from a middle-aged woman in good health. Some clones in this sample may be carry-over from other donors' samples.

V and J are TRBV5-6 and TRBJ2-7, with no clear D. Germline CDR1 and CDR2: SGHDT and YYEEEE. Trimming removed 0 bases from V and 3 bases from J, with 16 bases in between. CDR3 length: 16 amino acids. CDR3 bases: TGTGCCAGCAGCTTGGAATTGGGCTCCAACGACTACGAGCAGTACTTC. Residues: CASSLELGSNDYEQYF.

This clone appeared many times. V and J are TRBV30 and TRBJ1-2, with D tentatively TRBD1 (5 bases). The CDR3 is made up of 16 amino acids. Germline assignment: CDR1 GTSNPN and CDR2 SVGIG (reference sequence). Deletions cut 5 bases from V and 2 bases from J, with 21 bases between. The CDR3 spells CAWRRDRTYVNYGYTF. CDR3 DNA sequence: TGTGCCTGGCGGAGGGACCGCACCTATGTAAACTATGGCTACACCTTC.

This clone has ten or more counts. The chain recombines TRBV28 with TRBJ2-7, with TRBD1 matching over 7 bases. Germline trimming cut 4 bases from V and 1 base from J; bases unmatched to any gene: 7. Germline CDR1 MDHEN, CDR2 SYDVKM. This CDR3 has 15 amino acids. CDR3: CASSSEHRGSYEQYF. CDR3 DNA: TGTGCCAGCAGTTCCGAGCACAGGGGTTCCTACGAGCAGTACTTC.

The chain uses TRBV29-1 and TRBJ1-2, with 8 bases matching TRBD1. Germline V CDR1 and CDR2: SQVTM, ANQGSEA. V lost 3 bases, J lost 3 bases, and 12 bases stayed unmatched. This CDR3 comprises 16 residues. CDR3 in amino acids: CSVESRGRERDYGYTF. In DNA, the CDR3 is TGCAGCGTTGAGAGCAGGGGGCGCGAGCGGGACTATGGCTACACCTTC.

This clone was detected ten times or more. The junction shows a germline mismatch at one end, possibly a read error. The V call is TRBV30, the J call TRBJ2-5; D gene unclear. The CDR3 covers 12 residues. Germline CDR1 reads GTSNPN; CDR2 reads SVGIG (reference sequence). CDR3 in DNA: TGTGCCTGGAGATTCCCACAAGGGACCCAGTACTTC. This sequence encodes CAWRFPQGTQYF.

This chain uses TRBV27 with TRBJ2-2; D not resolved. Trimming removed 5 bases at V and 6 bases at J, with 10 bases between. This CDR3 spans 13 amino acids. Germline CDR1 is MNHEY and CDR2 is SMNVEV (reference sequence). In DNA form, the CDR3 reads TGTGCCAGCAGTCCTTCAACACCCGGGGAGCTGTTTTTT. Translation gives CASSPSTPGELFF.

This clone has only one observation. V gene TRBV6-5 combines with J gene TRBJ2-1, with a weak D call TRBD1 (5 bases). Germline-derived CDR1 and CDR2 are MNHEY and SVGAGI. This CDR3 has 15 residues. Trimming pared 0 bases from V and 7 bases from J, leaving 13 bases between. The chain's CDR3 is CASSYSPGSENEQFF. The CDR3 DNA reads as TGTGCCAGCAGTTACTCGCCAGGGTCGGAGAATGAGCAGTTCTTC.

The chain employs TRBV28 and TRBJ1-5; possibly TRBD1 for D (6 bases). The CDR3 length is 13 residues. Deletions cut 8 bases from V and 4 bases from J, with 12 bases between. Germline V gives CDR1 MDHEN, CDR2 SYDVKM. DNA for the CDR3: TGTGCCAGCGGGGGGGGCTTGAATCAGCCCCAGCATTTT. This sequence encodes CASGGGLNQPQHF.

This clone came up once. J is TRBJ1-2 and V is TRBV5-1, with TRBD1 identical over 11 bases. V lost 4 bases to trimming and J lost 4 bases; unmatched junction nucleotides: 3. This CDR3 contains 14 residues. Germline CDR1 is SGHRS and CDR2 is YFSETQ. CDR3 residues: CASSPGQGGYGYTF. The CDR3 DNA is TGCGCCAGCAGCCCGGGACAGGGGGGCTATGGCTACACCTTC. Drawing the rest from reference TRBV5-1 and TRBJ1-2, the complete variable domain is KAGVTQTPRYLIKTRGQQVTLSCSPISGHRSVSWYQQTPGQGLQFLFEYFSETQRNKGNFPGRFSGRQFSNSRSEMNVSTLELGDSALYLCASSPGQGGYGYTFGSGTRLTVV.

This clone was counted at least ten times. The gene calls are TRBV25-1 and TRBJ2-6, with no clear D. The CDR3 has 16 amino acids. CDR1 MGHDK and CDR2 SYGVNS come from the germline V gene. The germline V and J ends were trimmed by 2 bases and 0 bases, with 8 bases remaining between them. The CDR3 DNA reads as TGTGCCAGCAGTGAAGGCGGTAGCTCTGGGGCCAACGTCCTGACTTTC. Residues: CASSEGGSSGANVLTF.

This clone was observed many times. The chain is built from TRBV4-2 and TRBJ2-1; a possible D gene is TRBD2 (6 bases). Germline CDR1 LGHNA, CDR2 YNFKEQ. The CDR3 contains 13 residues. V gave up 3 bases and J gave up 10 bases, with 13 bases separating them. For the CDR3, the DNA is TGTGCCAGCAGCCAGGAGACTAGTTGGGAGCAGTTCTTC. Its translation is CASSQETSWEQFF.

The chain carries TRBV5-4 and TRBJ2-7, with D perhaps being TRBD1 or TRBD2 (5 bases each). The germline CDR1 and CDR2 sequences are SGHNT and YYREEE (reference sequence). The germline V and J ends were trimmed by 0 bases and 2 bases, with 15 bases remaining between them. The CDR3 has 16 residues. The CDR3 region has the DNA TGTGCCAGCAGCTTGGGTACCGGGACGGAGACCTACGAGCAGTACTTC. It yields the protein CASSLGTGTETYEQYF.

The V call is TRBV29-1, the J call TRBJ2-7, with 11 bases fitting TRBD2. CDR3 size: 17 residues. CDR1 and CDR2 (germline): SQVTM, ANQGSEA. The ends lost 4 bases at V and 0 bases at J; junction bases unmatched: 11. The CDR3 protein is CSVGGRTSGLPSYEQYF. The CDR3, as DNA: TGCAGCGTTGGGGGGCGGACTAGCGGGCTCCCCTCCTACGAGCAGTACTTC.